This T cell receptor beta chain was retrieved from a study of cytomegalovirus exposure and HLA in healthy donors. General study points: Reports showed the classifier diagnosing cytomegalovirus status with high specificity and sensitivity. CMV antigen specificity of a few CMV-associated chains was confirmed in vitro. The study listed about 150 cytomegalovirus-associated TCR beta chains.

Notes on this clone: Its antigen is not known.

The CDR3 is made up of 14 amino acids. The germline CDR1 and CDR2 sequences are KGHSH and LQKENI. Between the trimmed V and J ends, which lost 7 bases and 4 bases, there was a span of 16 bases. TCRdb keeps only in-frame clones here, not all; method: immunoSEQ multiplex PCR. In the table there are around 300,000 clones, just over 85% of which are singletons. This clonotype was obtained from a woman aged 18-29 years in good health and CMV-seronegative. Sequencing was performed on PBMCs. This chain connects TRBV18 to TRBJ1-1, with D perhaps TRBD1 (5 bases). In DNA, the CDR3 is TGTGCCAGCTTCACCTGGGGCGTGGGCACTGAAGCTTTCTTT. This translates into CASFTWGVGTEAFF.